The present entry profiles one TCR beta chain with its context. This entry comes from a study of shared clonotypes between healthy human individuals. The authors divided CD4+ cells into CD45RA+ naive and CD45RA-negative memory subsets. Each PCR replicate from the sorted subsets contained about 210 ng DNA, which is around 30,000 T cell genomes. TCRdb's table, derived via immunoSEQ multiplex PCR, lists solely in-frame clones and lacks some. The sample consists of around 1.4 million clones, 98% to 99% of them appearing once. This sequence originates from a man aged 25 to 40 in good health. Material: naive CD4+ T cells sorted from blood. Subset indicated: CD45RA+ positively selected.

CDR3 nucleotides: TGTGCCAGCAGTTTTCGGACAGGGTCGTTCGAGCAGTACTTC. Its translation: CASSFRTGSFEQYF. The gene calls are TRBV27 and TRBJ2-7; 8 bases line up with TRBD1. Germline CDR1 and CDR2: MNHEY and SMNVEV (reference sequence). Germline trimming cut 3 bases from V and 6 bases from J; bases unmatched to any gene: 7. CDR3 length equals 14 residues.